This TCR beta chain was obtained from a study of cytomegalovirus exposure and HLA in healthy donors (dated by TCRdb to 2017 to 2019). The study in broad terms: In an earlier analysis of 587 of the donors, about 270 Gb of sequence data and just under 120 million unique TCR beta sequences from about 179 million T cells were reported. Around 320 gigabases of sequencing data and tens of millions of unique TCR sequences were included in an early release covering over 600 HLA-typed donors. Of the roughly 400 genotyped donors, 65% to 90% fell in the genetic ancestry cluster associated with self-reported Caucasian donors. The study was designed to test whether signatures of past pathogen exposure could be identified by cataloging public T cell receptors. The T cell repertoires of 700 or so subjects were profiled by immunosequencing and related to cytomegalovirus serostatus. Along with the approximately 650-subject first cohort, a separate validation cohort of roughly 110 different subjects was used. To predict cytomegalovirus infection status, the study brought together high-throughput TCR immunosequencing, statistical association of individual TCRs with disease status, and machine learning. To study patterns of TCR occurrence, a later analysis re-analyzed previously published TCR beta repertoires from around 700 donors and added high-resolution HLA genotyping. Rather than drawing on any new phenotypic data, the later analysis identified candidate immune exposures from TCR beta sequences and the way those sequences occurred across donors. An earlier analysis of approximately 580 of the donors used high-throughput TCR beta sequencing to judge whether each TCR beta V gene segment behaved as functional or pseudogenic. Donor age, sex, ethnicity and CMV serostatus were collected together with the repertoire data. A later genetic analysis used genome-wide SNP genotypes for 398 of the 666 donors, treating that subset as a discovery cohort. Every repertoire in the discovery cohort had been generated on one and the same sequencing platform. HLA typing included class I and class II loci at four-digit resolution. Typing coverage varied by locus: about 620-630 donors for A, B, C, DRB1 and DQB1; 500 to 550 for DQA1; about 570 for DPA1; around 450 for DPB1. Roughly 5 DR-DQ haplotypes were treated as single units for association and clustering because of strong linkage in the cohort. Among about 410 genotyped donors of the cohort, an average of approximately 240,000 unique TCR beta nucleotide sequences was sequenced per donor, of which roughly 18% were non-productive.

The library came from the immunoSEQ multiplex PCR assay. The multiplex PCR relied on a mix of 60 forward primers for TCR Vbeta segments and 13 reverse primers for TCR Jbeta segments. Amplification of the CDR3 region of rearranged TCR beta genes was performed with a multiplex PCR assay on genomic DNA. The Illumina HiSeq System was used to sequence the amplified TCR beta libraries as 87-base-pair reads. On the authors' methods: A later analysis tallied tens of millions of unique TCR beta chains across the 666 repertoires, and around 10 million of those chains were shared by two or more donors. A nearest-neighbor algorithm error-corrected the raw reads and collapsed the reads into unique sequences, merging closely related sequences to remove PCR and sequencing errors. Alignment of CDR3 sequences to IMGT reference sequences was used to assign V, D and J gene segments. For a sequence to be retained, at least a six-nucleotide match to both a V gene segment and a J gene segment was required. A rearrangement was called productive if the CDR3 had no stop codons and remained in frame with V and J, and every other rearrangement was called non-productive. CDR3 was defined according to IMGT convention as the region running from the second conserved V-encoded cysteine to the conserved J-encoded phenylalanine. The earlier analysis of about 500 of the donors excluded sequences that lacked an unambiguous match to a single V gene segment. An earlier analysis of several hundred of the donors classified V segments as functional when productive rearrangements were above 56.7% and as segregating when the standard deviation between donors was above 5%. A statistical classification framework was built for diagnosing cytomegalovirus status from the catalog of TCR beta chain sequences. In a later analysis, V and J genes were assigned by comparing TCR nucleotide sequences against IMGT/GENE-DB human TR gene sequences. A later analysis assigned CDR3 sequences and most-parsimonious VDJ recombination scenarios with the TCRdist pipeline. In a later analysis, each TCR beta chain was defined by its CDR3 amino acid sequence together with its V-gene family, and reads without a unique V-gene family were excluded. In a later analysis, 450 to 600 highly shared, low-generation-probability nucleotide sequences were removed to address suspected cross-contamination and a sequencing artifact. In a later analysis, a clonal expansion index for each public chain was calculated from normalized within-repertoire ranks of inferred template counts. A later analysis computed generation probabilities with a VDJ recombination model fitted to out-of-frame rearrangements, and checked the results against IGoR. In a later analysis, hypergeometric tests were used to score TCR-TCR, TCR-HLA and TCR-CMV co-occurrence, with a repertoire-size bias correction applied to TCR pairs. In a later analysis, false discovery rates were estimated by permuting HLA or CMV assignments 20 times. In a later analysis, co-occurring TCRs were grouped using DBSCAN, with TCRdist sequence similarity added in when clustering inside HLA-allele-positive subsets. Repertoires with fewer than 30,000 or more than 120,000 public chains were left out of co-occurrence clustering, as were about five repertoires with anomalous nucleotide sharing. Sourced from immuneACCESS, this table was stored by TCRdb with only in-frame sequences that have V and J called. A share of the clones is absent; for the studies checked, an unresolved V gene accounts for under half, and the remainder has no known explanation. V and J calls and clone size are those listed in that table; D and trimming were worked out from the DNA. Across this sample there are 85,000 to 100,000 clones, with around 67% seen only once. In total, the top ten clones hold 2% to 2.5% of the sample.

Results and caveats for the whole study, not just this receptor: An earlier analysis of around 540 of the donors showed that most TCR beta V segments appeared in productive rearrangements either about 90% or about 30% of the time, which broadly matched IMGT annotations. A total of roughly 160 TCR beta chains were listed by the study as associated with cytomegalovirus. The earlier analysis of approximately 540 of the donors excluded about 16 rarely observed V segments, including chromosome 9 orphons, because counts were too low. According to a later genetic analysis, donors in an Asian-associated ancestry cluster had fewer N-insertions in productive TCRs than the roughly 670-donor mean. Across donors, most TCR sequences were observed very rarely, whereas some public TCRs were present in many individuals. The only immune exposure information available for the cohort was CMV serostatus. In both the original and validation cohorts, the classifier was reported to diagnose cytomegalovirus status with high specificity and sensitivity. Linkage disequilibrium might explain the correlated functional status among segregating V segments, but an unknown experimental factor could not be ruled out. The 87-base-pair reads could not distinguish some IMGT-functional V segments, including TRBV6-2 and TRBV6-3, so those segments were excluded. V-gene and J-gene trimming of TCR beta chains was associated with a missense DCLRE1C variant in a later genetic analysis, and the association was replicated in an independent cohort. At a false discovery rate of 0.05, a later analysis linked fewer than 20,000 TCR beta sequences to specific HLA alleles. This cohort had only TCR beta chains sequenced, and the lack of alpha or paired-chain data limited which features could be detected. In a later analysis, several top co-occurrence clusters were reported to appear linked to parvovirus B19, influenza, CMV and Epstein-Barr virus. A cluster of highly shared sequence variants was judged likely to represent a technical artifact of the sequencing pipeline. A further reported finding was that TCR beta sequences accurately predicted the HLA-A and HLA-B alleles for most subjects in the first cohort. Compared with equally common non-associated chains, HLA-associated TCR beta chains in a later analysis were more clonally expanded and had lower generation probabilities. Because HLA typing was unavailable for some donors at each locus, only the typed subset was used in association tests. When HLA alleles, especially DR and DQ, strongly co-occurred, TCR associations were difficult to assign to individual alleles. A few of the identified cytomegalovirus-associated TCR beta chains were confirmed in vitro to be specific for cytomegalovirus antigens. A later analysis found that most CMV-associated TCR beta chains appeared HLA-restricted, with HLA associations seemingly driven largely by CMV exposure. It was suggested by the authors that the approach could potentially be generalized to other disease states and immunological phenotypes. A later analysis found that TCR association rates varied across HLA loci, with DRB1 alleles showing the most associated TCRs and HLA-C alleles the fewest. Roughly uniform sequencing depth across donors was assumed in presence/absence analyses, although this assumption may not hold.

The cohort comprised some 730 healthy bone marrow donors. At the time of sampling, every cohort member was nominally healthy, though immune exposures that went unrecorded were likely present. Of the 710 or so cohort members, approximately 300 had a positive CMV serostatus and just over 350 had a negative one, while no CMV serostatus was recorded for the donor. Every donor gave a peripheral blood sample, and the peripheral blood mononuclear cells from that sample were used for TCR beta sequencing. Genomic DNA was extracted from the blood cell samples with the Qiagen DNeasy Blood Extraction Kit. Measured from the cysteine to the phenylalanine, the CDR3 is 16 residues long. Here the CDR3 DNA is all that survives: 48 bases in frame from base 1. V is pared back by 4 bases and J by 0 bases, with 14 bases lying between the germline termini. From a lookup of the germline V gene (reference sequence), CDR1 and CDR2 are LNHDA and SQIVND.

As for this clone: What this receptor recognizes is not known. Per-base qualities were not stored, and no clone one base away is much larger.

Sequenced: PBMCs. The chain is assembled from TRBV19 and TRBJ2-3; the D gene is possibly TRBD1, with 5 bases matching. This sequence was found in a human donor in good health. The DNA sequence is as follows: TGTGCCAGTAGTACCCACGCCAGGGCTAGCACAGATACGCAGTATTTT. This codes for CASSTHARASTDTQYF. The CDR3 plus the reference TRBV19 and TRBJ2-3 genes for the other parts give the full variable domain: DGGITQSPKYLFRKEGQNVTLSCEQNLNHDAMYWYRQDPGQGLRLIYYSQIVNDFQKGDIAEGYSVSREKKESFPLTVTSAQKNPTAFYLCASSTHARASTDTQYFGPGTRLTVL.